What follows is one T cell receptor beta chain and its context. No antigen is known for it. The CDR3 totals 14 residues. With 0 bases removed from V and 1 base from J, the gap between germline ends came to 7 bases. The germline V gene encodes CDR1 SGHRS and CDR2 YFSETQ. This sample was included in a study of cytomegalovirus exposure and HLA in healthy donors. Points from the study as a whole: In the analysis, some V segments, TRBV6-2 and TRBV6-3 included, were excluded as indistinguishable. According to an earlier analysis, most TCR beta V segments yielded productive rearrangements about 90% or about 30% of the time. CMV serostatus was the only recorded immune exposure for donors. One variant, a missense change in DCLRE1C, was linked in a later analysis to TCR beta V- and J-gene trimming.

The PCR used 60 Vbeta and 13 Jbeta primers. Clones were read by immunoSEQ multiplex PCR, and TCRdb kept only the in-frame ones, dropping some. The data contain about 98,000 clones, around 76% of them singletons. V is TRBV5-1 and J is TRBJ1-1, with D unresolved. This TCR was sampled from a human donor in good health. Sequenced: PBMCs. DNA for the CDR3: TGCGCCAGCAGCTTGGGTCAGGAGAACACTGAAGCTTTCTTT. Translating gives CASSLGQENTEAFF.